The present T cell receptor (beta chain) was sequenced within a study of CD8 T cells in Susac syndrome. After extraction with the RNeasy kit, about 0.45 to 1 ug of the RNA was reverse transcribed using random hexamers. Amplification of TCR beta CDR3 was carried out by immunoSEQ multiplex PCR, which covered 54 Vbeta and 13 Jbeta segments. TCRdb used MiXCR to reprocess the immunoSEQ multiplex PCR reads, holding one entry per CDR3 protein. The sample includes tens of thousands of distinct CDR3 sequences, 85% to 95% of them seen just once. TCR beta sequencing was performed on blood CD8+ and CD4+ T cells. Patients with stable or active relapsing-remitting disease, all of them treatment-naive, made up the multiple sclerosis controls. The CD8+ and CD4+ T cells were isolated magnetically using a negative isolation approach, whereas the TEMRA cells were enriched by FACS. Trimming cost V 2 bases and J 8 bases, with 6 bases left between them. Germline lookup yields CDR1 SEHNR and CDR2 FQNEAQ (reference sequence). CDR3 length: 11 amino acids.

Sequenced sample: CD8+ T cells from PBMCs. The chain is built from TRBV7-9 and TRBJ1-1; D is ambiguous. The source is a human donor with multiple sclerosis. The CDR3 here is CASSLNQEAFF. CDR3 DNA: TGTGCCAGCAGCTTAAACCAGGAAGCTTTCTTT.